This is a list of T cell receptor beta chains from one sample in a study of human T cells and chemical hapten exposure. TCRdb ran MiXCR on the RACE reads and lists one entry per CDR3 protein. Here the sample spans some 60,000 distinct CDR3 sequences, roughly 12% being singletons. Sequenced here: whole blood, sampled in connection with sensitization to the hapten diphenylcyclopropenone (DPC). All receptors come from a woman aged 40 to 55 with alopecia areata. Some clones in this sample may be carry-over from other donors' samples. CDR3s include the opening cysteine and the closing phenylalanine or tryptophan. The order of the fields is V gene, J gene, CDR3 protein.

v_gene: TRBV6-6
j_gene: TRBJ1-2
CDR3aa: CASSYGGPNYGYTF

v_gene: TRBV13
j_gene: TRBJ2-2
CDR3aa: CASSLGRGSNGPGELFF

v_gene: TRBV6-2/TRBV6-3
j_gene: TRBJ2-3
CDR3aa: CASSLRTSGDTQYF

v_gene: TRBV20-1
j_gene: TRBJ2-7
CDR3aa: CSASLTFSGVSYEQYF

v_gene: TRBV11-2
j_gene: TRBJ2-5
CDR3aa: CASSLGRAAQETQYF

v_gene: TRBV10-2
j_gene: TRBJ2-1
CDR3aa: CASSGSASRGAQLYYNEQFF

v_gene: TRBV29-1
j_gene: TRBJ1-2
CDR3aa: CSAAGTVYGYTF

v_gene: TRBV5-4
j_gene: TRBJ1-6
CDR3aa: CASSLKFGGDLYNSPLHF

v_gene: TRBV28
j_gene: TRBJ1-2
CDR3aa: CASSLMGRGDYGYTF

v_gene: TRBV2
j_gene: TRBJ2-7
CDR3aa: CASRPIAGGTYEQYF

v_gene: TRBV5-6
j_gene: TRBJ1-1
CDR3aa: CASSLGTGLNTEAFF

v_gene: TRBV6-2/TRBV6-3
j_gene: TRBJ2-7
CDR3aa: CASSSGDLTYEQYF

v_gene: TRBV4-3
j_gene: TRBJ2-7
CDR3aa: CASSQDPGAVFGQYF

v_gene: TRBV20-1
j_gene: TRBJ1-5
CDR3aa: CSARDYGNQPQHF

v_gene: TRBV2
j_gene: TRBJ1-1
CDR3aa: CASRGRFKSTEAFF

v_gene: TRBV20-1
j_gene: TRBJ2-7
CDR3aa: CSATALSYEQYF

v_gene: TRBV6-2/TRBV6-3
j_gene: TRBJ2-5
CDR3aa: CASSYAVVGGGTETQYF

v_gene: TRBV6-2/TRBV6-3
j_gene: TRBJ2-7
CDR3aa: CASSYIARSSYEQYF

v_gene: TRBV5-1
j_gene: TRBJ2-3
CDR3aa: CASSYGPPDTQYF

v_gene: TRBV10-1
j_gene: TRBJ2-1
CDR3aa: CASSTGMSSYNEQFF

v_gene: TRBV11-2
j_gene: TRBJ2-3
CDR3aa: CASSLGPGRGTDTQYF

v_gene: TRBV5-1
j_gene: TRBJ1-1
CDR3aa: CASSLGGNSVGNTEAFF

v_gene: TRBV29-1
j_gene: TRBJ1-1
CDR3aa: CSVGSTTGVRTEAFF

v_gene: TRBV20-1
j_gene: TRBJ1-2
CDR3aa: CSAGRVRGQVGYTF

v_gene: TRBV11-2
j_gene: TRBJ2-7
CDR3aa: CASSLGGTSGILYEQYF

v_gene: TRBV6-5
j_gene: TRBJ2-1
CDR3aa: CAVGWGHEQFF

v_gene: TRBV6-5
j_gene: TRBJ2-7
CDR3aa: CASRSTDLNEQYF

v_gene: TRBV11-2
j_gene: TRBJ1-1
CDR3aa: CASSLEAGSGTEAFF

v_gene: TRBV6-5
j_gene: TRBJ1-6
CDR3aa: CASTPAGGVLQAPLHF

v_gene: TRBV29-1
j_gene: TRBJ2-7
CDR3aa: CSVGAVYEQYF

v_gene: TRBV28
j_gene: TRBJ1-1
CDR3aa: CASSSPSNTEAFF

v_gene: TRBV18
j_gene: TRBJ2-7
CDR3aa: CASSPGLATYEQYF

v_gene: TRBV6-5
j_gene: TRBJ2-7
CDR3aa: CASRIGTALWEQYF

v_gene: TRBV19
j_gene: TRBJ1-1
CDR3aa: CATGTPGQGSEAFF

v_gene: TRBV7-7
j_gene: TRBJ2-2
CDR3aa: CASSLTAGELFF

v_gene: TRBV11-3
j_gene: TRBJ2-1
CDR3aa: CASSLGTSNEQFF

v_gene: TRBV14
j_gene: TRBJ2-2
CDR3aa: CASSQKVTGELFF

v_gene: TRBV6-2/TRBV6-3
j_gene: TRBJ2-1
CDR3aa: CASSYSGTSGAYEQFF

v_gene: TRBV6-2/TRBV6-3
j_gene: TRBJ2-3
CDR3aa: CASGTAGDTQYF

v_gene: TRBV7-9
j_gene: TRBJ2-7
CDR3aa: CASSLRTAGPLGEQYF

v_gene: TRBV5-6
j_gene: TRBJ2-7
CDR3aa: CASRIRPLYEQYF

v_gene: TRBV7-2
j_gene: TRBJ1-3
CDR3aa: CASSSGQLRSGNTIYF

v_gene: TRBV5-4
j_gene: TRBJ1-1
CDR3aa: CASSLPGEVGTEAFF

v_gene: TRBV19
j_gene: TRBJ2-2
CDR3aa: CASSISWGNSRELFF

v_gene: TRBV28
j_gene: TRBJ2-1
CDR3aa: CASRPGQGGLDEQFF

v_gene: TRBV6-2/TRBV6-3
j_gene: TRBJ2-7
CDR3aa: CASTGAGVYEQYF

v_gene: TRBV6-2/TRBV6-3
j_gene: TRBJ2-3
CDR3aa: CASSYPGLAGDTQYF

v_gene: TRBV5-1
j_gene: TRBJ2-7
CDR3aa: CASSPSGGIEQYF

v_gene: TRBV7-2
j_gene: TRBJ1-5
CDR3aa: CASSLVFGDGNQPQHF